This TCR beta chain emerged from a study of long-term antiretroviral therapy in people with HIV. Whole-study results and caveats: Older ART regimens may have been in use when blood was drawn between the mid-2000s and the late 2010s.

To note about this clone: What it binds is not known.

At least one PBMC sample before ART and at least two after were required. The United States was where all participants with HIV were treated. Version v3.0 of the immunoSEQ assay was performed at survey level. TCRdb's table, derived via immunoSEQ multiplex PCR, lists solely in-frame clones and lacks some. The table has 20,000 to 30,000 clones, roughly 85% seen once. This CDR3 contains 16 residues. This TCR was recovered from a middle-aged man with HIV. The genes are TRBV21-1 and TRBJ1-1; the table's D call, TRBD1, has no DNA check behind it. TRBV21-1 is annotated as a pseudogene. The input for sequencing was unsorted PBMCs, taken 2.3 years after starting antiretroviral therapy. DNA of the CDR3: TGTGCCAGCAGCAAAAGGAAAGACAGGTTGAACACTGAAGCTTTCTTT. This codes for CASSKRKDRLNTEAFF.